This TCR beta chain comes out of a study of blood T cells in healthy people across ages. Findings and limits, study-wide: Unsorted PBMC material precluded a definitive naive versus antigen-experienced comparison. Strong correlation linked observed beta diversity and percent naive T cells.

Sample-barcoded 5' priming and a J-beta primer mix drove a second PCR of about 6 to 12 cycles. A tag from a template-switch adaptor with 12 random nucleotides marked each cDNA molecule. Each CDR3 protein is one row after TCRdb ran MiXCR on the 5' RACE reads. The sample comprises about 590,000 distinct CDR3 sequences, roughly 30% of which are singletons, and about a sixth rests with the top ten. Trimming at V came to 6 bases and at J to 9 bases, leaving 8 bases not matched to a gene. The CDR3 totals 15 residues. The germline CDR1 and CDR2 sequences are SNHLY and FYNNEI. Peripheral blood, about 10 milliliters per donor, was collected. This clonotype was observed a handful of times. Its target is not known.

This rearrangement joins TRBV2 to TRBJ1-6; 10 bases agree with TRBD1. This TCR was recovered from an elderly woman in good health. Sequencing was performed on blood. The CDR3 bases are TGTGCCAGCAGGCCAGGACAGGGGGTGGGTTCACCCCTCCACTTT. Residues: CASRPGQGVGSPLHF.